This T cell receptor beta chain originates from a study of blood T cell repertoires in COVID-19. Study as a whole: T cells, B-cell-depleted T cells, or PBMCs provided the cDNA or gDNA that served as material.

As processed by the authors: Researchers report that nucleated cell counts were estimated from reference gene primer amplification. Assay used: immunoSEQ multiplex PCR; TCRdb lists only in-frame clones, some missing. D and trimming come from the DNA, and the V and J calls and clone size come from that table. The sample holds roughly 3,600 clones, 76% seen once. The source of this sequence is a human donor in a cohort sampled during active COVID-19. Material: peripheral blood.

The CDR3 DNA reads as TGTGCCAGCAGCCTCGAGCGGGGCCTTAACACAGATACGCAGTATTTT. This gives the protein CASSLERGLNTDTQYF. The chain joins TRBV3-1 (or the pseudogene TRBV3-2) to TRBJ2-3; 7 bases align to TRBD2. The junction had 9 bases not matched to a gene; V was cut back by 4 bases and J by 2 bases. CDR1 LGHDT and CDR2 YNNKEL come from the germline V gene (reference sequence). The CDR3 spans 16 residues.